This T cell receptor beta chain emerged from a study of shared clonotypes between healthy human individuals. The assay was carried out at the deep level. TCRdb's table, derived via immunoSEQ multiplex PCR, lists solely in-frame clones and lacks some. The repertoire has about 1.5 million clones, over 95% of them found once; the top ten carry roughly 1.2%. CDR1 and CDR2 from the germline V gene are LNHDA and SQIVND (reference sequence). The ends lost 6 bases at V and 3 bases at J; junction bases unmatched: 2. This CDR3 comprises 13 residues. The chain has TRBV19 and TRBJ1-1, with 9 bases matching TRBD1. Sequencing was done on a sample of naive CD4+ T cells sorted from blood. Subset reported: CD45RA+ positively selected. The TCR sequence derives from a man under 40 in good health. The CDR3 bases are TGTGCCAGTAGCGGACAGGGGCACACTGAAGCTTTCTTT. As protein: CASSGQGHTEAFF.